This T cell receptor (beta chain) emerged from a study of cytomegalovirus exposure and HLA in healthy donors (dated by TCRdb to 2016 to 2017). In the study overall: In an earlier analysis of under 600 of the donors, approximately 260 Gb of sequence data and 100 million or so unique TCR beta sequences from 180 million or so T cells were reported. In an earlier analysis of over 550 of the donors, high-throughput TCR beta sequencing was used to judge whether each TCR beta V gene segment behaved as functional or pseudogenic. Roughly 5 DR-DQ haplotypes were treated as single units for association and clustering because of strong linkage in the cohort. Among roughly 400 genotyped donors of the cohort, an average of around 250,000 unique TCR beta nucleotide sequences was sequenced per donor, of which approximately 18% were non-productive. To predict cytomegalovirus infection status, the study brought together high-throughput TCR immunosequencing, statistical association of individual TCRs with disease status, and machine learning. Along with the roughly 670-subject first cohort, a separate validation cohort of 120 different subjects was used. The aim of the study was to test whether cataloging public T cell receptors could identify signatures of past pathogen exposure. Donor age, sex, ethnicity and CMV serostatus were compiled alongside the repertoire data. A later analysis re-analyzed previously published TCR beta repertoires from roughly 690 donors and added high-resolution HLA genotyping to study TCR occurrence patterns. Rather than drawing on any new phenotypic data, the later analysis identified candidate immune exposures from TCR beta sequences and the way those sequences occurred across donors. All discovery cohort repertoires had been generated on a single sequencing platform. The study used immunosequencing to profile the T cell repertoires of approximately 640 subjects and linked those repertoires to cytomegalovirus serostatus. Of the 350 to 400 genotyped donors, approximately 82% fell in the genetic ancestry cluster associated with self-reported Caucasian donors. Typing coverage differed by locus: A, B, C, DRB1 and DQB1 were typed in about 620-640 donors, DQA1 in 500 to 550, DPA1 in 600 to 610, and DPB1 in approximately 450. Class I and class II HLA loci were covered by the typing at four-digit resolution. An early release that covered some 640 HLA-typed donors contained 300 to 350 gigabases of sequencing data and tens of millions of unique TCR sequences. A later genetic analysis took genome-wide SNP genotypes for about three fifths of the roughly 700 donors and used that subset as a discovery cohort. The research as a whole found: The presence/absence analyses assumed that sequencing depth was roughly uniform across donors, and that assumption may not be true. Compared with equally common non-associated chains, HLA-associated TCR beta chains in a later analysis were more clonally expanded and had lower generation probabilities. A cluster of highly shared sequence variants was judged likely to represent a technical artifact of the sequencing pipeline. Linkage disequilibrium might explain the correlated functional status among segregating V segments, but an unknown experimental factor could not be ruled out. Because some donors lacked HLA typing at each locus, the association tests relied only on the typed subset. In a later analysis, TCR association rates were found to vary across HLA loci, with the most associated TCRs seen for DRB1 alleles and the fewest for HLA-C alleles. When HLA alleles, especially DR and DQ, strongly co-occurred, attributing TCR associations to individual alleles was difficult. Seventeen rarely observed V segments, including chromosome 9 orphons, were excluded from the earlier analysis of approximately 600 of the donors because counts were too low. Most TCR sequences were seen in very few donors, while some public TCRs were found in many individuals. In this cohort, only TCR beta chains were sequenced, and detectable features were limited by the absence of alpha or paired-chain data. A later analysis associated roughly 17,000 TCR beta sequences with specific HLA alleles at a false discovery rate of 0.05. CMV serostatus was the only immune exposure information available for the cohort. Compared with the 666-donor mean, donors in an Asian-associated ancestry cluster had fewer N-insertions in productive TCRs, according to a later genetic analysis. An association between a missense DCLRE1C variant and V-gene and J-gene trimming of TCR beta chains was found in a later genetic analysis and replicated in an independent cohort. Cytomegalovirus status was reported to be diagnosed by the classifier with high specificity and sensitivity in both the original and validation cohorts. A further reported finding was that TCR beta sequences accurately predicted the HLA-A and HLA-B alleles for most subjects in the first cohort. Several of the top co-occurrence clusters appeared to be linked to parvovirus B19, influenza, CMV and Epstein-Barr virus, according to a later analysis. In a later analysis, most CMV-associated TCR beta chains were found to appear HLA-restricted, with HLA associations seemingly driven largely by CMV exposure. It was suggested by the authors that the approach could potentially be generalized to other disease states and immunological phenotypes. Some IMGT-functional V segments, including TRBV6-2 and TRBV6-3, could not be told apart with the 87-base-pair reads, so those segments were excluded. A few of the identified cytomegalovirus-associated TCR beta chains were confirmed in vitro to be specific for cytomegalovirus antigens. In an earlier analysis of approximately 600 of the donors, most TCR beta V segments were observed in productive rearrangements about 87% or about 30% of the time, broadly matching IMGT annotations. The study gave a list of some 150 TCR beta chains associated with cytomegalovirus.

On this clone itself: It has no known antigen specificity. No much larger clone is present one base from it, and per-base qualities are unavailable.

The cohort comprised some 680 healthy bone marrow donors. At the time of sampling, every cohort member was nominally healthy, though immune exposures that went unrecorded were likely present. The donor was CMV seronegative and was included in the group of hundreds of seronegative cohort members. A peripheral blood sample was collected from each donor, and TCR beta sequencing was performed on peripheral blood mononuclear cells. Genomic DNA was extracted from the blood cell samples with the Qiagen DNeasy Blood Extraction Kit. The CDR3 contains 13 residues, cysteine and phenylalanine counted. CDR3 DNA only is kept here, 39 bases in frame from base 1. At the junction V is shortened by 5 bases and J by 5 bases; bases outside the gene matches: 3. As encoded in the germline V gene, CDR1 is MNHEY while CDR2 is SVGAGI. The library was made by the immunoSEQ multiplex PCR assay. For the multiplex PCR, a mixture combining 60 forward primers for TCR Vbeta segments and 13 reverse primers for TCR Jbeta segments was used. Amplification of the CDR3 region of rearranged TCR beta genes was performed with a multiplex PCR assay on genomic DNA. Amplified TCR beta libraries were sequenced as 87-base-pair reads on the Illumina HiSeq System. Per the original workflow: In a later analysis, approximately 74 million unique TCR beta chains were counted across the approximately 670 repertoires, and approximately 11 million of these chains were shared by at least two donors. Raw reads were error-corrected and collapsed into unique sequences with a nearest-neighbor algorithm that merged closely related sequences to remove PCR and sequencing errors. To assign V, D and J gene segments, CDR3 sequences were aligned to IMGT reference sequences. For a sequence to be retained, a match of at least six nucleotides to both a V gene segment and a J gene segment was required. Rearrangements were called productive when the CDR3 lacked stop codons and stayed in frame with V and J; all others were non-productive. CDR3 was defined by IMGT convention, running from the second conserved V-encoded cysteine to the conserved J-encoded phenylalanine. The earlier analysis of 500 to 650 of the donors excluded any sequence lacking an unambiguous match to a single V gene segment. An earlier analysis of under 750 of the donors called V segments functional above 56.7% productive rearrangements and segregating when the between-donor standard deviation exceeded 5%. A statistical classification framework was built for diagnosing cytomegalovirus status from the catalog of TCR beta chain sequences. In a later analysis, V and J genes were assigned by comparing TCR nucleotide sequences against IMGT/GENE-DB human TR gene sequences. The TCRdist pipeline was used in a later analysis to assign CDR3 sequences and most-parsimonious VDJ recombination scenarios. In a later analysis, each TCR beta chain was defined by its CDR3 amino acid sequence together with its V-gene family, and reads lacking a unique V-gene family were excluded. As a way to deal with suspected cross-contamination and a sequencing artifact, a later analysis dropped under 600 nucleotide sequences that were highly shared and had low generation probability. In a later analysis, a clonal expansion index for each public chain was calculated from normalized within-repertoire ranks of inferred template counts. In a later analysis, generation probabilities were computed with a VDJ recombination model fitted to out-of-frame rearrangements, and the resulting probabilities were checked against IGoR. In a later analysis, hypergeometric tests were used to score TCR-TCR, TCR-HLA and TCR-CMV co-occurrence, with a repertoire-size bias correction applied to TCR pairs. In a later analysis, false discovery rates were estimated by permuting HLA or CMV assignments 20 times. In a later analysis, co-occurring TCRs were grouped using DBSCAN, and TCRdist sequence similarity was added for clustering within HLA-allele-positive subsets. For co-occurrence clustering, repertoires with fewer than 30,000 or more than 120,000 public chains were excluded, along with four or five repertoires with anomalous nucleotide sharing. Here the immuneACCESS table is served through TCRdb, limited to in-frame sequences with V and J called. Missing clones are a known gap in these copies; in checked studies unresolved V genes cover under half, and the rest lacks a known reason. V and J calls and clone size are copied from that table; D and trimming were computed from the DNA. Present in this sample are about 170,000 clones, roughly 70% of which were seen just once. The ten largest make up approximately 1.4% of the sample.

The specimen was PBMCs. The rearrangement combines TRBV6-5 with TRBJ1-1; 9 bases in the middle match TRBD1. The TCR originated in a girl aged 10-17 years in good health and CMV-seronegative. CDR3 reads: CASSPGTGTEAFF. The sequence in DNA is TGTGCCAGCAGTCCCGGGACAGGGACTGAAGCTTTCTTT.